Below, 20 T cell receptor beta chains from the same sample are listed, as sequenced in a study of blood T cell repertoires in COVID-19. TCRdb's table, derived via immunoSEQ multiplex PCR, lists solely in-frame clones and lacks some. The sample lists about 270,000 clones; around 81% were seen once. What was sequenced was peripheral blood. All receptors come from a woman aged 60-75 years with active or convalescent COVID-19.

The chain joins TRBV27 to TRBJ2-7, with TRBD1 matching 10 bases. CDR1 and CDR2 (germline): MNHEY, SMNVEV (reference sequence). This CDR3 comprises 16 residues. V lost 6 bases and J lost 7; bases outside the gene matches: 15. CDR3: CASSNLETGGAGEQYF. CDR3 in DNA: TGTGCCAGCAGCAATCTCGAGACAGGGGGCGCGGGGGAGCAGTACTTC.

The V and J genes are TRBV4-1 and TRBJ2-1; the D gene is possibly TRBD1 (6 bases). Trimming removed 1 base at V and 4 bases at J, with 14 bases between. Germline CDR1 and CDR2: MGHRA and YSYEKL. The CDR3 spans 16 residues. CDR3 sequence: CASSQGGTTVYNEQFF. DNA for the CDR3: TGCGCCAGCAGCCAAGGTGGGACAACGGTATACAATGAGCAGTTCTTC.

This chain connects TRBV10-3 to TRBJ1-1; no firm D call. This CDR3 has 13 residues. From germline, CDR1 is ENHRY and CDR2 SYGVKD. V lost 2 bases and J lost 12, with 16 bases in between. The CDR3 here is CAISEGQEGPTFF. CDR3 DNA sequence: TGTGCCATCAGTGAGGGTCAGGAAGGTCCGACTTTCTTT.

The genes are TRBV7-3 and TRBJ2-5, with TRBD2 matching over 7 bases. Germline assignment: CDR1 SGHTA and CDR2 FQGTGA. The CDR3 is 14 amino acids. The V gene end was trimmed by 0 bases and the J gene end by 9 bases; junction bases not matched to a gene: 7. The CDR3 region has the DNA TGTGCCAGCAGCTTAACACATAGCGCGGGGGCCCAGTACTTC. Protein: CASSLTHSAGAQYF.

The genes are TRBV7-9 and TRBJ2-3; a weak D match, TRBD2 (7 bases). The CDR3 is made up of 15 amino acids. With 0 bases removed from V and 4 bases from J, the gap between germline ends came to 11 bases. Germline V gene lookup returns CDR1 SEHNR and CDR2 FQNEAQ (reference sequence). CDR3 protein: CASSLAGGPADTQYF. The CDR3 nucleotides are TGTGCCAGCAGCTTAGCGGGGGGGCCCGCAGATACGCAGTATTTT.

This chain uses TRBV5-1 with TRBJ2-7, with a possible D match to TRBD1 (6 bases). The CDR3 consists of 14 residues. Germline values: CDR1 SGHRS, CDR2 YFSETQ. Trimming left V 3 bases short and J 1 base short, with 11 bases between. This chain's CDR3 is CASSSTTGSYEQYF. The CDR3 region has the DNA TGCGCCAGCAGCTCGACGACAGGTTCCTACGAGCAGTACTTC.

This chain joins TRBV5-6 and TRBJ2-5, with 7 bases fitting TRBD1. Germline V CDR1 and CDR2: SGHDT, YYEEEE. Germline trimming cut 3 bases from V and 2 bases from J; bases unmatched to any gene: 10. The CDR3 is made up of 16 amino acids. Written as DNA, the CDR3 is TGTGCCAGCAGCTCCTTGACAGGGACCCGGCAAGAGACCCAGTACTTC. This codes for CASSSLTGTRQETQYF.

This clone showed up just a few times. The rearrangement joins TRBV7-3 to TRBJ1-1, with D possibly being TRBD1 (6 bases). The CDR3 spans 17 residues. CDR1 is SGHTA, CDR2 FQGTGA, per germline. Trimming cost V 0 bases and J 3 bases, with 17 bases left between them. In DNA, the CDR3 is TGTGCCAGCAGCTTAACGGGGCTGCAGGGGCCGGACACTGAAGCTTTCTTT. This codes for CASSLTGLQGPDTEAFF. The full variable domain, in which reference TRBV7-3 and TRBJ1-1 provide the parts outside the CDR3, is GAGVSQTPSNKVTEKGKYVELRCDPISGHTALYWYRQSLGQGPEFLIYFQGTGAADDSGLPNDRFFAVRPEGSVSTLKIQRTERGDSAVYLCASSLTGLQGPDTEAFFGQGTRLTVV.

This sequence joins TRBV5-4 and TRBJ1-3, with no clear D. CDR3 size: 18 residues. V was pared by 0 bases and J by 0 bases, with 16 bases between. Per the germline V gene, CDR1 is SGHNT and CDR2 is YYREEE (reference sequence). CDR3 sequence: CASSLDGVLSSSGNTIYF. For the CDR3, the DNA is TGTGCCAGCAGCTTGGACGGGGTTCTTTCAAGCTCTGGAAACACCATATATTTT.

The chain has TRBV25-1 and TRBJ1-2; weak D call: TRBD1 (6 bases). The CDR3 is 13 residues long. Germline V gene data show CDR1 as MGHDK and CDR2 as SYGVNS. The germline V and J ends were trimmed by 9 bases and 8 bases, with 19 bases remaining between them. The CDR3: CASSVGGLDGYTF. CDR3 nucleotides: TGTGCCAGTAGCGTGGGGGGGCTTGACGGCTACACCTTC.

The chain carries TRBV29-1 and TRBJ1-2, with TRBD1 identical over 7 bases. V gave up 2 bases and J gave up 4 bases; unmatched junction bases: 1. Germline lookup yields CDR1 SQVTM and CDR2 ANQGSEA. This CDR3 comprises 12 residues. The CDR3 bases are TGCAGCGTTGAACGGGACAGCTATGGCTACACCTTC. Translating gives CSVERDSYGYTF.

The count of this clone is one. The chain recombines TRBV2 with TRBJ1-5; D possibly corresponds to TRBD1 (6 bases). V was trimmed by 8 bases and J by 5 bases, leaving 13 bases between them. CDR1 is SNHLY and CDR2 is FYNNEI in the germline V gene. This CDR3 has 13 residues. The CDR3 coding sequence is TGTGCCAGCCGCAGGGGAGTCCATCAGCCCCAGCATTTT. This encodes CASRRGVHQPQHF. Variable domain in full (rest from reference TRBV2 and TRBJ1-5): EPEVTQTPSHQVTQMGQEVILRCVPISNHLYFYWYRQILGQKVEFLVSFYNNEISEKSEIFDDQFSVERPDGSNFTLKIRSTKLEDSAMYFCASRRGVHQPQHFGDGTRLSIL.

This chain uses TRBV25-1 with TRBJ1-1; possibly TRBD1 for D (6 bases). CDR3 length: 15 residues. The V gene lost 6 bases and the J gene lost 0 bases, with 14 bases spanning the gap. The V gene's germline CDR1 is MGHDK and CDR2 SYGVNS. The CDR3: CASRQTGILNTEAFF. The DNA for the CDR3 is TGTGCCAGCAGACAGACAGGAATCCTGAACACTGAAGCTTTCTTT.

The gene calls are TRBV25-1 and TRBJ1-1; 7 bases align to TRBD1. There are 13 residues in the CDR3. From germline, CDR1 is MGHDK and CDR2 SYGVNS. V shed 7 bases, J shed 3 bases, and the junction held 5 bases outside the gene matches. In DNA form, the CDR3 reads TGTGCCAGCACCTGGACAGGATACACTGAAGCTTTCTTT. This gives the protein CASTWTGYTEAFF.

V usage is TRBV4-1 and J usage is TRBJ2-2, with a possible D match to TRBD2 (6 bases). CDR3 length equals 17 residues. CDR1 and CDR2 from the germline V gene are MGHRA and YSYEKL. V lost 4 bases and J lost 4, with 19 bases in between. Here the CDR3 DNA reads TGCGCCAGCAGCCTTGGGGGGTTCCTTCAGGGCACCGGGGAGCTGTTTTTT. Its protein product is CASSLGGFLQGTGELFF.

The chain links TRBV11-3 to TRBJ2-7, with 12 bases lining up with TRBD2. Germline CDR1 and CDR2: SGHNT and YENEEA. The CDR3 extends over 15 amino acids. The V and J ends lost 4 bases and 2 bases, in that order; junction bases with no gene match: 3. The CDR3 DNA reads TGTGCCAGCAGCTCGGGACTAGCGGGTACCTACGAGCAGTACTTC. It specifies CASSSGLAGTYEQYF.

This chain connects TRBV6-6 to TRBJ2-1; TRBD2 might be the D (5 bases). Germline V lookup: CDR1 MNHNY, CDR2 SVGAGI (reference sequence). This CDR3 is 16 amino acids long. Trimming shortened V by 2 bases and J by 0 bases, and 11 bases separated the two germline ends. The CDR3 DNA follows: TGTGCCAGCAGTTACGGACGACTAAGCTCCTACAATGAGCAGTTCTTC. Amino acid sequence: CASSYGRLSSYNEQFF.

The gene calls are TRBV4-3 and TRBJ1-1, with 7 nucleotides matching TRBD1. This CDR3 contains 17 residues. Germline V gene sequence: CDR1 LGHNA, CDR2 YSLEER. After removal of 3 bases from V and 5 bases from J, the junction contained 15 bases not matched to a gene. This chain's CDR3 is CASSHSRGARGLTEAFF. The CDR3 DNA is TGCGCCAGCAGCCACTCAAGGGGGGCCAGGGGGTTGACTGAAGCTTTCTTT.

The gene calls are TRBV25-1 and TRBJ1-2; TRBD1 might be the D (5 bases). This CDR3 is 11 amino acids long. V gave up 6 bases and J gave up 8 bases, with 10 bases separating them. Germline loops: CDR1 MGHDK, CDR2 SYGVNS. The CDR3 bases are TGTGCCAGCAGAGGAGCAGGGGGCTACACCTTC. Protein sequence: CASRGAGGYTF.

The V call is TRBV10-3, the J call TRBJ1-1; 7 nucleotides agree with TRBD1. Trimming at V came to 0 bases and at J to 4 bases, leaving 5 bases not matched to a gene. CDR3 length: 15 residues. Germline V gives CDR1 ENHRY, CDR2 SYGVKD. In DNA, the CDR3 is TGTGCCATCAGTGAGTCGATAGGGGGCTTCACTGAAGCTTTCTTT. As protein: CAISESIGGFTEAFF.